The 6 T cell receptor beta chains listed next were all sequenced from one sample in a study of blood T cells in healthy people across ages. A second PCR of roughly 6 to 12 cycles used a sample-barcoded 5' primer and a J-beta primer mix. Via MiXCR, TCRdb re-called the 5' RACE reads, giving one row per CDR3 protein. Of roughly 1,500,000 distinct CDR3 sequences listed, about 40% are singletons. The sequenced sample was blood. The receptors originated from a woman aged 18-30 years in good health.

The chain links TRBV13 to TRBJ2-7; 12 positions match TRBD2. CDR3 length equals 16 residues. V was clipped by 5 bases and J by 10 bases; unmatched bases: 15. Germline V gene data show CDR1 as PRHDT and CDR2 as FYEKMQ (reference sequence). The CDR3 loop reads CASSGPWTSGKRPQYF. The CDR3 nucleotides read TGTGCCAGCAGCGGGCCATGGACTAGCGGGAAGAGACCCCAGTACTTC. The whole variable domain, filled in from reference TRBV13 and TRBJ2-7, reads AAGVIQSPRHLIKEKRETATLKCYPIPRHDTVYWYQQGPGQDPQFLISFYEKMQSDKGSIPDRFSAQQFSDYHSELNMSSLELGDSALYFCASSGPWTSGKRPQYFGPGTRLTVT.

J is TRBJ2-7 and V is TRBV11-2, with 13 bases identical to TRBD2. The CDR3 extends over 18 amino acids. The germline CDR1 and CDR2 sequences are SGHAT and FQNNGV. The trim removed 6 bases at V and 4 bases at J, leaving 15 bases unmatched. CDR3 region: CASRSSTGTSGNIYEQYF. Here the CDR3 DNA reads TGTGCCAGCAGATCCAGTACCGGGACTAGCGGGAATATTTACGAGCAGTACTTC.

The chain carries TRBV16 and TRBJ2-1, with D tentatively TRBD2 (5 bases). Germline CDR1 is KGHSY and CDR2 is FQNENV. The CDR3 consists of 14 residues. The V end lost 8 bases, the J end lost 6 bases, and 17 bases lay between the germline ends. The CDR3 coding sequence is TGTGCCAGCGCCCGAGGACTCCCCAGCAATGAGCAGTTCTTC. This sequence encodes CASARGLPSNEQFF.

The chain links TRBV24-1 to TRBJ1-5; a possible D gene is TRBD1 (5 bases). The CDR3 has 14 residues. The germline V gene has CDR1 KGHDR and CDR2 SFDVKD. V lost 5 bases to trimming and J lost 3 bases, with 10 bases between them. In DNA, the CDR3 is TGTGCCACCAGTGGTCCGGGGGTCAATCAGCCCCAGCATTTT. It codes for CATSGPGVNQPQHF.

This clonotype has just a few counts. The chain employs TRBV12-3 or TRBV12-4 and TRBJ2-3; 9 nucleotides align to TRBD2. The V and J ends lost 5 bases and 4 bases, in that order; junction bases with no gene match: 7. CDR3 length: 15 residues. The CDR3 nucleotides are TGTGCCAGCAGTCAGCGACTAGCGGTATCAGATACGCAGTATTTT. Protein sequence: CASSQRLAVSDTQYF.

The chain uses TRBV25-1 and TRBJ1-2, with TRBD1 matching 12 bases. The CDR3 consists of 14 residues. Trimming at V came to 4 bases and at J to 4 bases, leaving 1 base not matched to a gene. CDR1 and CDR2 (germline): MGHDK, SYGVNS. The CDR3 sequence is CASSGGQGAYGYTF. CDR3 in DNA: TGTGCCAGCAGTGGGGGACAGGGGGCCTATGGCTACACCTTC.